This T cell receptor beta chain was identified during a study of cytomegalovirus exposure and HLA in healthy donors. Whole-study findings and limits: In an earlier analysis, productive rearrangement rates for most beta V segments clustered near 90% or 30%. It was about 150 TCR beta chains that were listed as cytomegalovirus-associated.

Details on this clone: Its antigen remains unidentified.

Trimming removed 5 bases from V and 2 bases from J; junction bases left unmatched: 8. The CDR3 extends over 15 amino acids. Germline V CDR1 and CDR2: SQVTM, ANQGSEA. In the PCR, 60 Vbeta and 13 Jbeta primers were used. Measured with immunoSEQ multiplex PCR; TCRdb has only the in-frame clones, and not every one. The sample holds 150,000 to 200,000 clones, approximately 80% seen once. The clonotype was recovered from a woman aged 25 to 39 in good health and CMV-seronegative. The specimen was PBMCs. This chain connects TRBV29-1 to TRBJ2-7; 11 bases are shared with TRBD2. CDR3 bases: TGCAGCGTTCTTAGACTAGCGGGGATCGCCTACGAGCAGTACTTC. The encoded protein is CSVLRLAGIAYEQYF.